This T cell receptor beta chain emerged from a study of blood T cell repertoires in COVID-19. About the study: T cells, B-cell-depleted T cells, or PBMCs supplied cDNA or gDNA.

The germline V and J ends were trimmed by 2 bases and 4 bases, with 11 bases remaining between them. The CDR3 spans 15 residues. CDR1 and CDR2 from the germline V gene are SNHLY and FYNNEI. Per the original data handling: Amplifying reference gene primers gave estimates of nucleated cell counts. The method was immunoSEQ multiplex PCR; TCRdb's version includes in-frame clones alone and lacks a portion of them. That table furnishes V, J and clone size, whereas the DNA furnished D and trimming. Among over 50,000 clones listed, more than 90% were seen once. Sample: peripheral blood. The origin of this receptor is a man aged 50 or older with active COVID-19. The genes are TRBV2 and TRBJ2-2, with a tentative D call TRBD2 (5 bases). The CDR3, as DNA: TGTGCCAGCAGTGAAAGAGGGTTCAGCACCGGGGAGCTGTTTTTT. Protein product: CASSERGFSTGELFF.